The TCR beta chain described here comes from a study of CD8 T cells in Susac syndrome (dated by TCRdb to about 2019). Notes on the research overall: The study used repertoire sequencing to test whether antigen drove CD8+ T cell activation and differentiation in Susac syndrome. The study compared CD8+ T cell repertoire clonality among 12 healthy donors, roughly 14 Susac syndrome patients and about 16 multiple sclerosis patients. Overall results and qualifications from the work: The number of individuals in the TCR sequencing and HLA analysis was acknowledged as relatively small.

RNA was extracted using the RNeasy kit, and about 0.45 to 1 microgram was reverse transcribed with random hexamers. TCR beta CDR3 regions were amplified with the immunoSEQ multiplex PCR assay covering 54 Vbeta and 13 Jbeta segments. PCR amplification bias was corrected by using a synthetic template baseline for primer optimization and computational correction. The authors processed their data as follows. Reads were annotated to V, D and J genes per IMGT and analyzed with immunoSEQ Analyzer, keeping only productive sequences. Clonality was calculated as one minus the Shannon entropy normalized by log2 of the number of productive unique sequences. For each patient and control, public and private clones were evaluated within the 100 most prevalent clones. Clones were defined as Susac-specific if absent from the healthy and MS cohorts, from more than 900 published viral clones and from other ImmuneACCESS disease sequences. Starting from the raw public reads, TCRdb applied fastp trimming at Q25, assembled clones with MiXCR and retained in-frame beta chains. All rows with the same CDR3 protein become a single entry with the most common DNA and genes. For this entry, the V and J calls and clone size follow TCRdb and not the study's own pipeline. The sample table holds 350,000 to 550,000 distinct CDR3 sequences, of which more than 80% were seen once. The ten largest clones add up to about 0.12% of the sample.

The CDR3 numbers 16 residues from cysteine through phenylalanine. Just the 48-base CDR3 DNA is kept, in frame starting at base 1. Trimming accounts for 4 bases at V and 11 bases at J, while the number of junction bases matched to no gene is 15. CDR1 and CDR2 are drawn from the germline V gene: MNHNS, SASEGT. High-throughput TCR beta sequencing profiled peripheral blood CD8+ and CD4+ T cells from healthy donors, Susac syndrome patients and multiple sclerosis patients. Treatment-naive patients with stable or active relapsing-remitting disease fulfilling revised McDonald criteria were used as multiple sclerosis controls. Bulk CD8+ and CD4+ T cells were purified magnetically by negative isolation, whereas CD8+ TEMRA cells were enriched by FACS. Blood was collected in EDTA tubes and processed within 24 hours, with PBMCs isolated through density gradient centrifugation. PBMCs intended for TCR sequencing were frozen in liquid nitrogen and were later thawed in a 37 degrees C water bath. A purity of at least 90% was achieved for sorted or isolated CD4+, CD8+ and CD8+ TEMRA cells.

A remark on this clonotype: The antigen it recognizes is unknown. No much larger clone exists at a distance of one base, and base qualities are not known.

Input material: CD8+ T cells from PBMCs. The sequence was collected from a human donor with multiple sclerosis. The chain is encoded by TRBV6-1 joined to TRBJ2-5, with 11 middle bases fitting TRBD2. The bases read TGTGCCAGCAGTGGAGGGGTAGCGGGAGGGTCCTGGGAGCAGTACTTC. Translated, it gives CASSGGVAGGSWEQYF.